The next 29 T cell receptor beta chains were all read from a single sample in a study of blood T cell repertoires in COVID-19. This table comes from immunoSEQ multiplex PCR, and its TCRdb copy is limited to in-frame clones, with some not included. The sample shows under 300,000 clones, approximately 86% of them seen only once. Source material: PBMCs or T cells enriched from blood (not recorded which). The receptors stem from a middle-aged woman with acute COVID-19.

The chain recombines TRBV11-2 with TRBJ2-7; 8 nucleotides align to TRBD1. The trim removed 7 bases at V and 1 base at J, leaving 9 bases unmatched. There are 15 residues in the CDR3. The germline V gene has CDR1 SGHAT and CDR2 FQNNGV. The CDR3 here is CASTPGQEISYEQYF. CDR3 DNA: TGTGCCAGCACGCCGGGACAGGAAATTTCCTACGAGCAGTACTTC. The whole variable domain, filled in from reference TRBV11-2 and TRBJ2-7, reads EAGVAQSPRYKIIEKRQSVAFWCNPISGHATLYWYQQILGQGPKLLIQFQNNGVVDDSQLPKDRFSAERLKGVDSTLKIQPAKLEDSAVYLCASTPGQEISYEQYFGPGTRLTVT.

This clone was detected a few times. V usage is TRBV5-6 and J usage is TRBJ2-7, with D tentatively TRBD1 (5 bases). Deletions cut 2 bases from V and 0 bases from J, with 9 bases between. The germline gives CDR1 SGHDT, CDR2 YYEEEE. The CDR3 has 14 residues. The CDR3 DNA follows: TGTGCCAGCAGCTTCGACAGTTACTCCTACGAGCAGTACTTC. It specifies CASSFDSYSYEQYF.

As DNA, the CDR3 is TGCACCAGCAGCCCCTTTAGCACAGATACGCAGTATTTT. Translation: CTSSPFSTDTQYF. The chain employs TRBV1 and TRBJ2-3; whether TRBD2, the table's D call, matches the DNA was not checked. TRBV1 is a pseudogene locus. This CDR3 contains 13 residues.

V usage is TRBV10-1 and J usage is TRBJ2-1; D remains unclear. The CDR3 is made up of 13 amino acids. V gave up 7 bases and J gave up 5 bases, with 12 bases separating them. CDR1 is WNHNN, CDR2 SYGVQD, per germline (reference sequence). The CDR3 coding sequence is TGCGCCAGCACCTCAGACAAGGACAATGAGCAGTTCTTC. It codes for CASTSDKDNEQFF.

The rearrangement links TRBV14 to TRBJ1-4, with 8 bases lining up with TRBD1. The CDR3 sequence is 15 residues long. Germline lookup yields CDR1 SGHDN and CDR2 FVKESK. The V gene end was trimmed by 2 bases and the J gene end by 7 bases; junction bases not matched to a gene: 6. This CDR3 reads CASSQRTGLSEKLFF. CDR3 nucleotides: TGTGCCAGCAGCCAACGGACAGGGCTAAGTGAAAAACTGTTTTTT.

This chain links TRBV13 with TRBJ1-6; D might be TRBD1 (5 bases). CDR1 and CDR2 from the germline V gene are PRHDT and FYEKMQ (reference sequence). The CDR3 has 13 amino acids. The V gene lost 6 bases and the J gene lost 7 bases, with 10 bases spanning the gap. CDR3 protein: CASRLRANSPLHF. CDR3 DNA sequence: TGTGCCAGCAGACTCAGGGCAAATTCACCCCTCCACTTT.

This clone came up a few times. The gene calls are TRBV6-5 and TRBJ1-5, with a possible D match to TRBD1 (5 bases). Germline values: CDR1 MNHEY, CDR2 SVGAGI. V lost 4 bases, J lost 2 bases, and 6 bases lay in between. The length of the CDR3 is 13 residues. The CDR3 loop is CASSWGGNQPQHF. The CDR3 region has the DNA TGTGCCAGCAGTTGGGGGGGCAATCAGCCCCAGCATTTT.

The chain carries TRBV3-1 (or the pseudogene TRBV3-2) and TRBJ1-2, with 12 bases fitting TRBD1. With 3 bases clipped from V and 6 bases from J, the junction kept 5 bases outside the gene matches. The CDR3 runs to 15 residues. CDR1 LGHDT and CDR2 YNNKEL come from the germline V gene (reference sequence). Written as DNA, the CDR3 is TGTGCCAGCAGCCAGGGGGACAGGGGGCGGAATGGCTACACCTTC. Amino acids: CASSQGDRGRNGYTF.

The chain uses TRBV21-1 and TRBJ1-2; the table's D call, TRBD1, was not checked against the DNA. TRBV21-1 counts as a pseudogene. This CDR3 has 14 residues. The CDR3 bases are TGTGCCAGCAGCAACCCCGACAGAAGGGATGGCTACACCTTC. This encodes CASSNPDRRDGYTF.

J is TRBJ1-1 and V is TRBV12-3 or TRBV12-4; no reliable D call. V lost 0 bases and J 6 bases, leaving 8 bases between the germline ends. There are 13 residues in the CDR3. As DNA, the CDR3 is TGTGCCAGCAGTTTAGCCGGCACAGCTGAAGCTTTCTTT. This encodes CASSLAGTAEAFF.

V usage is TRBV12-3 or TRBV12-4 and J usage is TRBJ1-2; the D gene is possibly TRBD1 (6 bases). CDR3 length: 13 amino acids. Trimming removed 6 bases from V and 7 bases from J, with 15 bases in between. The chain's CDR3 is CASSPHRVGGYTF. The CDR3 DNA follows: TGTGCCAGCAGCCCTCACAGGGTAGGTGGCTACACCTTC.

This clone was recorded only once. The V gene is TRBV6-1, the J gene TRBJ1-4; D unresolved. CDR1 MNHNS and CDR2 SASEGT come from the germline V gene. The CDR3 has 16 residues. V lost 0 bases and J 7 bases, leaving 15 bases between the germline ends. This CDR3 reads CASSEALGAVSEKLFF. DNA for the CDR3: TGTGCCAGCAGTGAAGCCCTGGGAGCGGTGAGTGAAAAACTGTTTTTT.

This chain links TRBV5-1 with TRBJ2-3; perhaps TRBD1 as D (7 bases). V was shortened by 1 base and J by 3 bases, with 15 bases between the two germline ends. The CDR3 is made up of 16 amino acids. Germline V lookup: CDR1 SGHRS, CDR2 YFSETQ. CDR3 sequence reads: CASSLKGASATDTQYF. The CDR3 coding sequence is TGCGCCAGCAGCTTGAAGGGGGCTAGCGCGACAGATACGCAGTATTTT.

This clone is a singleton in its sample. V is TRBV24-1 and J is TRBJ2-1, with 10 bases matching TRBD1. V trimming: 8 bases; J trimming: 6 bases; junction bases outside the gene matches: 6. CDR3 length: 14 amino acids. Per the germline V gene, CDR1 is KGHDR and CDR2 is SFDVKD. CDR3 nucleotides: TGTGCCACCACCGGGACAGGGGACCGCAATGAGCAGTTCTTC. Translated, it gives CATTGTGDRNEQFF.

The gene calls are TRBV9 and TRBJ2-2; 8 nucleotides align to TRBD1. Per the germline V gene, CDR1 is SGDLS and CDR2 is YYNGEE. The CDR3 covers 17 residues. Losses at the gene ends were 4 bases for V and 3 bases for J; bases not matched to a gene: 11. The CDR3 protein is CASSTRTGSGDTGELFF. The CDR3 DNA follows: TGTGCCAGCAGCACCCGGACAGGGAGTGGGGACACCGGGGAGCTGTTTTTT.

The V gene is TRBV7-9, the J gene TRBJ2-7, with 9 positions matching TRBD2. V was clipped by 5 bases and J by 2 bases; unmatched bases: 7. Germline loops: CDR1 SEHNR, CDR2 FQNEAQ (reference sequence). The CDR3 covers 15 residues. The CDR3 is CASSLGLAPTYEQYF. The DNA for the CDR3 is TGTGCCAGCAGCCTCGGACTAGCGCCTACCTACGAGCAGTACTTC. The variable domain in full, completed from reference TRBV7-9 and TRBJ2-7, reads DTGVSQNPRHKITKRGQNVTFRCDPISEHNRLYWYRQTLGQGPEFLTYFQNEAQLEKSRLLSDRFSAERPKGSFSTLEIQRTEQGDSAMYLCASSLGLAPTYEQYFGPGTRLTVT.

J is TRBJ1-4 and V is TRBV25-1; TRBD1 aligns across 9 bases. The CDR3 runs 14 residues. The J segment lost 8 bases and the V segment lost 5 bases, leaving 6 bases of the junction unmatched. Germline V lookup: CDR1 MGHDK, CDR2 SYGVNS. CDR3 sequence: CASSYRGLEEKLFF. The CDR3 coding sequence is TGTGCCAGCAGTTACAGGGGGCTGGAGGAAAAACTGTTTTTT.

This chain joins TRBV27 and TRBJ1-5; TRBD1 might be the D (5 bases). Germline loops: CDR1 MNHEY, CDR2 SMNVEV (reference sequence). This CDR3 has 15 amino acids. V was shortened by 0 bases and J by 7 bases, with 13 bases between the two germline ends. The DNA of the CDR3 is TGTGCCAGCAGTTTATCTGGGGTCGGGGGACAGCCCCAGCATTTT. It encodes CASSLSGVGGQPQHF.

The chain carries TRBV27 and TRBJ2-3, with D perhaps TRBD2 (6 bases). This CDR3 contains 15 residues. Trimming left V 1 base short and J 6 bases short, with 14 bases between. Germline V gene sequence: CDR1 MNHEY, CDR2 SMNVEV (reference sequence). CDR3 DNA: TGTGCCAGCAGTTTATTGGGGGGAGCATCCGATACGCAGTATTTT. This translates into CASSLLGGASDTQYF.

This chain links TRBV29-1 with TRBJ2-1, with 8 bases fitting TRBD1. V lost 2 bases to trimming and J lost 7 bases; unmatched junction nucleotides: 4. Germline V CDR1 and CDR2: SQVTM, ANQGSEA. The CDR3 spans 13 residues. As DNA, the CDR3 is TGCAGCGTTGAACGGGACAGGAAGAATGAGCAGTTCTTC. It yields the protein CSVERDRKNEQFF.

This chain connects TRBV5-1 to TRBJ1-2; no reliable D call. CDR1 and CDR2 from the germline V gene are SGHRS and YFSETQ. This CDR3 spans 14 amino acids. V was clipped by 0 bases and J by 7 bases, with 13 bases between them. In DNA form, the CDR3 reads TGCGCCAGCAGCTTGGAAGGCCTCGCGGCTGGCTACACCTTC. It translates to CASSLEGLAAGYTF. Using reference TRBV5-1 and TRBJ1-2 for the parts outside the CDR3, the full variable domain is KAGVTQTPRYLIKTRGQQVTLSCSPISGHRSVSWYQQTPGQGLQFLFEYFSETQRNKGNFPGRFSGRQFSNSRSEMNVSTLELGDSALYLCASSLEGLAAGYTFGSGTRLTVV.

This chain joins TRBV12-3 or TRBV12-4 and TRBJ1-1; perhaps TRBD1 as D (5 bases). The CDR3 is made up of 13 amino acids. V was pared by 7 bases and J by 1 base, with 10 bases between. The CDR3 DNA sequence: TGTGCCAGCAAACGAGGACAGAACACTGAAGCTTTCTTT. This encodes CASKRGQNTEAFF.

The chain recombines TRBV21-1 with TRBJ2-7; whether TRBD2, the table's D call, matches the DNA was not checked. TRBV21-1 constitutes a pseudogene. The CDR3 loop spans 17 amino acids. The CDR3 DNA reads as TGTGCCAGCAGCTCACTTTATAGCGGGAGTAGGTCCTACGAGCAGTACTTC. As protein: CASSSLYSGSRSYEQYF.

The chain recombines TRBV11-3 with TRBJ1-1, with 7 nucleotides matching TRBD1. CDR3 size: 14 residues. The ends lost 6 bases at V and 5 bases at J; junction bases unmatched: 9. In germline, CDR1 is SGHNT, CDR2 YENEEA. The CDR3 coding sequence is TGTGCCAGCAGGCCAGACAGGGTGGGTACTGAAGCTTTCTTT. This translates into CASRPDRVGTEAFF.

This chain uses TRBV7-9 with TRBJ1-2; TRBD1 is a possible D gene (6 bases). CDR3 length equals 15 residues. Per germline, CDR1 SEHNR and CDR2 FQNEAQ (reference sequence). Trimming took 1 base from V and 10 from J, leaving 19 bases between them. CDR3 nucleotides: TGTGCCAGCAGCTTAGAAACAGGGACCCTCGCGGTCTACACCTTC. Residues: CASSLETGTLAVYTF.

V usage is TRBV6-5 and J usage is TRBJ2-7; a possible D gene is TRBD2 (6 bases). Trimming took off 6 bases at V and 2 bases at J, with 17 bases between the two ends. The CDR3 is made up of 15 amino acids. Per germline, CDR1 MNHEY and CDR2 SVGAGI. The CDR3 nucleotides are TGTGCCAGCAGGGCATTACTTGCGGGGCCCTACGAGCAGTACTTC. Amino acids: CASRALLAGPYEQYF.

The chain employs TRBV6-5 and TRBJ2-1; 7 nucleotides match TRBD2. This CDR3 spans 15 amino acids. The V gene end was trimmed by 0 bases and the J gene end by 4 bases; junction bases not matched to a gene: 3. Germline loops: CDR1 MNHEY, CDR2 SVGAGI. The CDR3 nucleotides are TGTGCCAGCAGTTACTCGGCTAGCGGATACAATGAGCAGTTCTTC. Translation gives CASSYSASGYNEQFF.

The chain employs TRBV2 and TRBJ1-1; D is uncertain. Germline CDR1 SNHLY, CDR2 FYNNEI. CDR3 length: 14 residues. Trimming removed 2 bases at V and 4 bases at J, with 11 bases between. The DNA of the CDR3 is TGTGCCAGCAGTGAATACGGGGAGGCCACTGAAGCTTTCTTT. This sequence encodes CASSEYGEATEAFF.

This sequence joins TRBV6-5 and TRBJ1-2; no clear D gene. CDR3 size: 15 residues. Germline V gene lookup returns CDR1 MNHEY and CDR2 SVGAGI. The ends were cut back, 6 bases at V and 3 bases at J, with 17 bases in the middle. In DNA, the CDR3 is TGTGCCAGCAGGCGGGTCCCTGGACGAGACTATGGCTACACCTTC. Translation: CASRRVPGRDYGYTF.